The clone carrying this T cell receptor beta chain occurred once. The sample is drawn from a study of OX40 agonist ivuxolimab in advanced cancers. Study-wide context: Patients' therapy was ivuxolimab, an antibody that acts as an agonist of OX40 (CD134).

Clones were read by immunoSEQ multiplex PCR, and TCRdb kept only the in-frame ones, dropping some. This table has approximately 50,000 clones, approximately 80% appearing once. The starting material was CD4+ or CD8+ T cells sorted from blood, obtained in a trial of the OX40 agonist ivuxolimab. The source is an adult with an advanced solid tumor such as melanoma, head and neck, liver or kidney cancer.

The CDR3 sequence is CASSLRGSYNSPLHF. CDR3 in DNA: TGTGCCAGCAGCTTGAGAGGGTCCTATAATTCACCCCTCCACTTT. V and J are TRBV5-6 and TRBJ1-6; D unclear. Trimming took off 1 base at V and 1 base at J, with 6 bases between the two ends. CDR1 and CDR2 (germline): SGHDT, YYEEEE. The CDR3 extends over 15 amino acids.